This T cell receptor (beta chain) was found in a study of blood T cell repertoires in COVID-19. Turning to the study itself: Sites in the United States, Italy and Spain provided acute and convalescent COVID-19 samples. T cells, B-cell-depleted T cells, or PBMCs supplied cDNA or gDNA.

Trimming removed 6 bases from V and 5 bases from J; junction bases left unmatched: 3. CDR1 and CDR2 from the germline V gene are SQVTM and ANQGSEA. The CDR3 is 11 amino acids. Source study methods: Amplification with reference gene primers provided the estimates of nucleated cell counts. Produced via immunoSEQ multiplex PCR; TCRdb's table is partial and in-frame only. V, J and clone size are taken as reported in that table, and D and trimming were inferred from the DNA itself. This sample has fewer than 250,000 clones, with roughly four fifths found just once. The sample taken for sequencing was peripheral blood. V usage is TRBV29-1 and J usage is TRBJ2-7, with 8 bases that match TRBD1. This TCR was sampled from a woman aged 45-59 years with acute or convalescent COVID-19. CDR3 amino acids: CSVGQEDEQYF. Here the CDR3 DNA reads TGCAGCGTGGGACAGGAGGACGAGCAGTACTTC.